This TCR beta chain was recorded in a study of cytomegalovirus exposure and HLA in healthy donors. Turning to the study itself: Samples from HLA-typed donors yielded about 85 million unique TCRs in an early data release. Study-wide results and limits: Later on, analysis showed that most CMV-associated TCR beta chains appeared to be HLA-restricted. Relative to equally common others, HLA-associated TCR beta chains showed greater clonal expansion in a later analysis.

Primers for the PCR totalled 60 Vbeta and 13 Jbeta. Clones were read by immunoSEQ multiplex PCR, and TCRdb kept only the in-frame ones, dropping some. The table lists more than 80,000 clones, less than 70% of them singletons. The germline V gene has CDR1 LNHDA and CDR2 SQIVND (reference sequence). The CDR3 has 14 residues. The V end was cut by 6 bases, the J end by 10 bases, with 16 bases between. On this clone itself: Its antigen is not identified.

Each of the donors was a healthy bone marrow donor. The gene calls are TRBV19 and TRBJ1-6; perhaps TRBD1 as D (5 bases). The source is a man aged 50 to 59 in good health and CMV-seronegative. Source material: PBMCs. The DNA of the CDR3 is TGTGCCAGTAGCCGGGGGTATGCAGGATCACCCCTCCACTTT. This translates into CASSRGYAGSPLHF.